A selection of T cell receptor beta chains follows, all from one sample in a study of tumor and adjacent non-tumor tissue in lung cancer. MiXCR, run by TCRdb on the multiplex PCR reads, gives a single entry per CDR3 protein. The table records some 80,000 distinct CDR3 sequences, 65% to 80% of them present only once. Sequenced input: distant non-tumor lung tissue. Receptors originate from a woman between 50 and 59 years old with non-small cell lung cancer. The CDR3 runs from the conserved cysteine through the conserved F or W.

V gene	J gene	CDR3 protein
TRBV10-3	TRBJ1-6	CAISVRTNSPLHF
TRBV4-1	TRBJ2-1	CASSSLRAEQFF
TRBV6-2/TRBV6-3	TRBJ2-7	CACSPTGPHEKYF
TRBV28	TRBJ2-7	CASSLISEVAYEQYF
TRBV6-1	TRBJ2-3	CASSGGTGRLDAQYF
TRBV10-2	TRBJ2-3	CASTDARGPSTDTQYF
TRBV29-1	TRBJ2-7	CGAMDGGVYEQYF
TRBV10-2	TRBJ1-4	CTSTDRAGATNEKLFF
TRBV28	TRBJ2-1	CASRVMTQSSYDEQFF
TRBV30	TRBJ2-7	CDWSEGNHEQYF